This passage covers 30 T cell receptor beta chains from one sample sequenced in a study of a mutant IDH1 vaccine in newly diagnosed glioma. Clones were sequenced by immunoSEQ multiplex PCR, and TCRdb holds only the in-frame ones, with some missing. This table holds 80,000 to 100,000 clones, about 80% found once. The sample's time point: baseline, week 1 (first vaccination visit). This sample's treatment: pre-vaccination baseline after standard-of-care therapy. The sample in question was PBMCs, obtained from a glioma patient treated with radiotherapy, temozolomide or both. These receptors were taken from a man aged 40-50 years with glioma.

The V call is TRBV19, the J call TRBJ1-1, with D maybe TRBD1 (5 bases). Germline V gives CDR1 LNHDA, CDR2 SQIVND (reference sequence). The CDR3 loop spans 12 amino acids. Trimming took 2 bases from V and 9 from J, leaving 10 bases between them. The CDR3 spells CASSIMGRQAFF. Written as DNA, the CDR3 is TGTGCCAGTAGTATAATGGGGCGCCAAGCTTTCTTT. Full variable domain (missing parts from reference TRBV19 and TRBJ1-1): DGGITQSPKYLFRKEGQNVTLSCEQNLNHDAMYWYRQDPGQGLRLIYYSQIVNDFQKGDIAEGYSVSREKKESFPLTVTSAQKNPTAFYLCASSIMGRQAFFGQGTRLTVV.

The rearrangement uses TRBV18 and TRBJ1-4; no reliable D call. The CDR3 runs to 15 residues. Trimming removed 0 bases from V and 5 bases from J, with 10 bases in between. Germline-derived CDR1 and CDR2 are KGHSH and LQKENI. The CDR3 reads CASSPPGQRNEKLFF. The CDR3 DNA follows: TGTGCCAGCTCACCACCGGGTCAGAGGAATGAAAAACTGTTTTTT.

V is TRBV10-3 and J is TRBJ2-5; D not resolved. There are 14 residues in the CDR3. The germline V gene encodes CDR1 ENHRY and CDR2 SYGVKD. The V end lost 1 base, the J end lost 5 bases, and 11 bases lay between the germline ends. The CDR3 loop is CAISEWRSGETQYF. CDR3 bases: TGTGCCATCAGTGAGTGGCGGTCGGGCGAGACCCAGTACTTC.

The genes are TRBV2 and TRBJ2-7; 8 bases match TRBD1. Losses at the gene ends were 7 bases for V and 5 bases for J; bases not matched to a gene: 7. The germline V gene has CDR1 SNHLY and CDR2 FYNNEI. This CDR3 contains 13 residues. Written as DNA, the CDR3 is TGTGCCAGCATGCCGACAGGGGATCACGAGCAGTACTTC. Protein sequence: CASMPTGDHEQYF.

The J gene is TRBJ2-7, the V gene TRBV15; 7 bases line up with TRBD1. The germline V gene has CDR1 LNHNV and CDR2 YYDKDF (reference sequence). CDR3 size: 15 residues. V was clipped by 0 bases and J by 4 bases; unmatched bases: 6. CDR3: CATSRDWAGGYEQYF. In DNA form, the CDR3 reads TGTGCCACCAGCAGAGATTGGGCAGGGGGTTACGAGCAGTACTTC.

V gene TRBV7-9 combines with J gene TRBJ1-5; D uncertain. V was clipped by 1 base and J by 4 bases, with 11 bases between them. Germline V CDR1 and CDR2: SEHNR, FQNEAQ (reference sequence). This CDR3 is built from 15 residues. Here the CDR3 DNA reads TGTGCCAGCAGCTTAGGTGTTGTGGATAATCAGCCCCAGCATTTT. This codes for CASSLGVVDNQPQHF.

This clone occurred a few times. The chain recombines TRBV29-1 with TRBJ2-3; a possible D gene is TRBD1 (5 bases). CDR3 size: 12 residues. Germline CDR1 reads SQVTM; CDR2 reads ANQGSEA. V gave up 2 bases and J gave up 3 bases, with 6 bases separating them. The CDR3 here is CSVEQGTDTQYF. Here the CDR3 DNA reads TGCAGCGTTGAACAGGGAACAGATACGCAGTATTTT.

The chain is built from TRBV6-5 and TRBJ2-2, with TRBD1 matching 7 bases. Germline V lookup: CDR1 MNHEY, CDR2 SVGAGI. This CDR3 is 15 amino acids long. J was trimmed by 6 bases and V by 6 bases; bases with no gene match: 10. CDR3 residues: CASRPQGVVAGELFF. DNA of the CDR3: TGTGCCAGCAGGCCTCAGGGGGTTGTCGCCGGGGAGCTGTTTTTT.

The chain recombines TRBV21-1 with TRBJ2-7. TRBV21-1 represents a pseudogene. CDR3 length: 15 residues. This CDR3 is CASSSRSGTPYEQYF. In DNA form, the CDR3 reads TGTGCCAGCAGCTCCCGATCGGGGACGCCTTACGAGCAGTACTTC.

The V call is TRBV7-2, the J call TRBJ1-5, with 8 positions matching TRBD1. CDR3 length: 16 residues. Germline V gene sequence: CDR1 SGHTA, CDR2 FQGNSA. V shed 4 bases and J 2 bases; nucleotides not matched to a gene: 7. For the CDR3, the DNA is TGTGCCAGCAGCTCCACAGGGGGGGCTGGCAATCAGCCCCAGCATTTT. This translates into CASSSTGGAGNQPQHF.

This rearrangement joins TRBV5-4 to TRBJ2-7; D possibly corresponds to TRBD2 (6 bases). Between the trimmed V and J ends, which lost 3 bases and 4 bases, there was a span of 14 bases. Germline CDR1 is SGHNT and CDR2 is YYREEE (reference sequence). The CDR3 covers 14 residues. The CDR3 nucleotides are TGTGCCAGCAGCTATGCAGGGACTGTTTACGAGCAGTACTTC. As protein: CASSYAGTVYEQYF.

The gene calls are TRBV7-2 and TRBJ1-5; unclear D gene. Trimming stripped 5 bases from V and 1 base from J, with 12 bases between. Germline V gene sequence: CDR1 SGHTA, CDR2 FQGNSA. The CDR3 consists of 15 residues. CDR3 DNA sequence: TGTGCCAGCAGCAATCTACAGAGGAGCAATCAGCCCCAGCATTTT. Residues: CASSNLQRSNQPQHF.

The rearrangement links TRBV14 to TRBJ2-2, with D perhaps TRBD1 (7 bases). V lost 8 bases to trimming and J lost 0 bases, with 10 bases between them. The germline V gene has CDR1 SGHDN and CDR2 FVKESK. The CDR3 is 14 residues long. Here the CDR3 DNA reads TGTGCCAGCCGGGGGACAGCGAACACCGGGGAGCTGTTTTTT. It yields the protein CASRGTANTGELFF.

The rearrangement uses TRBV12-5 and TRBJ2-2, with D possibly being TRBD1 (6 bases). V was trimmed by 0 bases and J by 5 bases, leaving 13 bases between them. Per the germline V gene, CDR1 is LGHNT and CDR2 is FRNRAP. This CDR3 spans 16 amino acids. The CDR3 spells CASGLVLDRTTGELFF. The DNA for the CDR3 is TGTGCTAGTGGTTTGGTACTGGACAGAACAACCGGGGAGCTGTTTTTT.

This chain joins TRBV18 and TRBJ2-3; 10 nucleotides line up with TRBD2. The CDR3 runs 19 residues. With 2 bases clipped from V and 1 base from J, the junction kept 12 bases outside the gene matches. Germline V CDR1 and CDR2: KGHSH, LQKENI. The CDR3 DNA sequence: TGTGCCAGCTCACCAAGGAGGCTAGCGGGAGCCGGAGGCACAGATACGCAGTATTTT. This encodes CASSPRRLAGAGGTDTQYF.

This clone has just a few counts. The CDR3 sequence is CASSPLGTDGYGYTF. The DNA for the CDR3 is TGTGCCAGCTCACCACTGGGGACCGACGGCTATGGCTACACCTTC. This chain links TRBV18 with TRBJ1-2; tentative D call: TRBD1 (5 bases). V was trimmed by 1 base and J by 4 bases, leaving 13 bases between them. CDR1 and CDR2 (germline): KGHSH, LQKENI. This CDR3 comprises 15 residues.

This clone was observed at least ten times. This chain uses TRBV5-6 with TRBJ1-2; 7 bases are a match to TRBD1. J gave up 8 bases and V 4 bases, and 17 bases lay outside the gene matches. The CDR3 extends over 16 amino acids. Per germline, CDR1 SGHDT and CDR2 YYEEEE. The chain's CDR3 is CASSPLSRQGGDGYTF. The CDR3, as DNA: TGTGCCAGCAGCCCATTAAGTCGACAGGGCGGGGACGGCTACACCTTC.

The V and J genes are TRBV6-5 and TRBJ1-5; tentatively, D is TRBD1 (5 bases). V gave up 2 bases and J gave up 5 bases, with 13 bases separating them. Germline assignment: CDR1 MNHEY and CDR2 SVGAGI. CDR3 length equals 15 residues. For the CDR3, the DNA is TGTGCCAGCAGTTACGCCCGGGGGAGGGATCAGCCCCAGCATTTT. The encoded protein is CASSYARGRDQPQHF.

This chain joins TRBV28 and TRBJ2-2, with D maybe TRBD1 (7 bases). Germline CDR1 is MDHEN and CDR2 is SYDVKM. V was shortened by 9 bases and J by 6 bases, with 20 bases between the two germline ends. This CDR3 comprises 15 residues. The CDR3 loop reads CASDSRDSGSGELFF. The CDR3 DNA reads as TGTGCCAGTGACTCTCGGGACAGCGGGTCCGGGGAGCTGTTTTTT.

The V call is TRBV12-2, the J call TRBJ2-1; the table assigns TRBD2, which was not confirmed against the DNA. TRBV12-2 is shown as a pseudogene. This CDR3 spans 24 amino acids. In DNA form, the CDR3 reads TGTGCAAGTCGCTTAGCACGCCAGGTATTAGCGGGAGGGCACCTATTGAGCTCCTACAATGAGCAGTTCTTC. Its translation is CASRLARQVLAGGHLLSSYNEQFF.

The chain combines TRBV7-3 with TRBJ2-2, with a possible D match to TRBD1 (6 bases). Trimming shortened V by 4 bases and J by 6 bases, and 12 bases separated the two germline ends. Germline CDR1 and CDR2: SGHTA and FQGTGA. The CDR3 totals 14 residues. The CDR3 DNA follows: TGTGCCAGCAGCTCAGGGGTCTCGGCCGGGGAGCTGTTTTTT. The encoded protein is CASSSGVSAGELFF.

The chain employs TRBV7-2 and TRBJ2-7; D may be TRBD1 or TRBD2 (5 bases each). The CDR3 has 14 amino acids. V lost 5 bases and J lost 2, with 13 bases in between. Per the germline V gene, CDR1 is SGHTA and CDR2 is FQGNSA. This CDR3 reads CASSPGTETYEQYF. CDR3 nucleotides: TGTGCCAGCAGCCCCGGGACGGAGACCTACGAGCAGTACTTC. The whole variable domain, remainder taken from reference TRBV7-2 and TRBJ2-7, is GAGVSQSPSNKVTEKGKDVELRCDPISGHTALYWYRQSLGQGLEFLIYFQGNSAPDKSGLPSDRFSAERTGGSVSTLTIQRTQQEDSAVYLCASSPGTETYEQYFGPGTRLTVT.

This CDR3 reads CASSGGYEQYF. In nucleotides, the CDR3 is TGTGCCAGCTCAGGGGGATACGAGCAGTACTTC. The rearrangement uses TRBV18 and TRBJ2-7, with D perhaps assigned TRBD1 or TRBD2 (5 bases each). Trimming removed 5 bases from V and 4 bases from J, with 6 bases in between. This CDR3 spans 11 amino acids. Germline values: CDR1 KGHSH, CDR2 LQKENI.

This clone was seen once. The rearrangement uses TRBV7-2 and TRBJ2-3; 10 bases align to TRBD1. CDR3 length: 16 amino acids. In germline, CDR1 is SGHTA, CDR2 FQGNSA. J gave up 3 bases and V 4 bases, and 7 bases lay outside the gene matches. DNA of the CDR3: TGTGCCAGCAGCTCTTTCCCGGGACAGGGGACAGATACGCAGTATTTT. Protein: CASSSFPGQGTDTQYF. Variable domain in full (rest from reference TRBV7-2 and TRBJ2-3): GAGVSQSPSNKVTEKGKDVELRCDPISGHTALYWYRQSLGQGLEFLIYFQGNSAPDKSGLPSDRFSAERTGGSVSTLTIQRTQQEDSAVYLCASSSFPGQGTDTQYFGPGTRLTVL.

V and J are TRBV28 and TRBJ2-7; 7 bases match TRBD1. This CDR3 comprises 16 residues. Trimming removed 3 bases from V and 4 bases from J; junction bases left unmatched: 12. Germline V gives CDR1 MDHEN, CDR2 SYDVKM. The CDR3 DNA sequence: TGTGCCAGCAGTTTCCCGCGACAGGGCCCTTGGTACGAGCAGTACTTC. It encodes CASSFPRQGPWYEQYF.

The rearrangement uses TRBV28 and TRBJ2-1; 7 bases agree with TRBD1. CDR1 is MDHEN, CDR2 SYDVKM, per germline. CDR3 length: 15 residues. V lost 6 bases, J lost 7 bases, and 12 bases stayed unmatched. CDR3 sequence: CASSQYIDRANEQFF. The CDR3 bases are TGTGCCAGCAGCCAATACATCGACAGGGCAAATGAGCAGTTCTTC.

This clone was observed a single time. The genes are TRBV10-3 and TRBJ1-4; the D is unclear. The V and J ends lost 0 bases and 8 bases respectively, with 13 bases between them. There are 15 residues in the CDR3. The germline V gene encodes CDR1 ENHRY and CDR2 SYGVKD. CDR3 coding DNA: TGTGCCATCAGTGAGTCGTTGGGGTTACGAGAAAAACTGTTTTTT. Its translation is CAISESLGLREKLFF.

J is TRBJ2-2 and V is TRBV7-3, with a possible D match to TRBD1 (6 bases). Trimming cost V 5 bases and J 2 bases, with 12 bases left between them. This CDR3 comprises 15 residues. Germline CDR1 SGHTA, CDR2 FQGTGA. As DNA, the CDR3 is TGTGCCAGCAGCCCCTCCGGGACAAACACCGGGGAGCTGTTTTTT. Encoded protein: CASSPSGTNTGELFF.

This clone showed up just once. The chain recombines TRBV7-6 with TRBJ2-2, with D perhaps matching TRBD2 (7 bases). Germline loops: CDR1 SGHVS, CDR2 FNYEAQ. V dropped 0 bases and J dropped 4 bases, with 12 bases sitting between them. This CDR3 spans 16 amino acids. In DNA form, the CDR3 reads TGTGCCAGCAGCTTAGCGGGGGGGCCCGGCACCGGGGAGCTGTTTTTT. Protein product: CASSLAGGPGTGELFF.

The rearrangement joins TRBV15 to TRBJ2-7, with a tentative D call TRBD2 (6 bases). Germline values: CDR1 LNHNV, CDR2 YYDKDF (reference sequence). V was cut by 0 bases and J by 11 bases, with 11 bases left in between. The CDR3 is 12 amino acids. The CDR3 DNA reads as TGTGCCACCAGCAGAGACGGACTATTTGAGTACTTC. This codes for CATSRDGLFEYF.